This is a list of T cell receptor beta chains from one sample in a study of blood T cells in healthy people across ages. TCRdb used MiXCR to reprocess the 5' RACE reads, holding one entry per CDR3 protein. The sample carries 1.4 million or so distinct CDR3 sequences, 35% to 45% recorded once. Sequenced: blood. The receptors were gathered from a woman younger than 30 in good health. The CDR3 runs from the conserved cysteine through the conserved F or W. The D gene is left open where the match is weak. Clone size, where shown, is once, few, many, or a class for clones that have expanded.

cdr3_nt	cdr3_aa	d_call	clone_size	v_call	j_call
TGTGCCAGCAGTAGGGTTTTGAACACTGAAGCTTTCTTT	CASSRVLNTEAFF	-	few	TRBV6-2/TRBV6-3	TRBJ1-1
TGTGCCAGCAGCCCTCCGGGGGACAATCAGCCCCAGCATTTT	CASSPPGDNQPQHF	-	-	TRBV7-9	TRBJ1-5
TGCAGCGTTGATGGTGACATCACTAACTATGGCTACACCTTC	CSVDGDITNYGYTF	-	few	TRBV29-1	TRBJ1-2
TGTGCCAGCAGCGTAGCCCTCGGAGGCGGGAGTGATACGCAGTATTTT	CASSVALGGGSDTQYF	TRBD2	once	TRBV9	TRBJ2-3
TGTGCCAGCAGTTACTCTCCGGGTGACACTGAAGCTTTCTTT	CASSYSPGDTEAFF	-	-	TRBV6-5	TRBJ1-1
TGTGCCAGCAGCTCCCAGGGACTAGCGGGGAACAATGAGCAGTACTTC	CASSSQGLAGNNEQYF	TRBD2	-	TRBV7-8	TRBJ2-7
TGTGCCAGCAGTTTGCGAAGAAGAGAGGAGACCCAGTACTTC	CASSLRRREETQYF	-	few	TRBV27	TRBJ2-5
TGTGCCAGCAGTGCCGAGACTAGTCGGTTGCGGTACTTC	CASSAETSRLRYF	-	once	TRBV6-1	TRBJ2-5
TGTGCCAGTAGTATCAGGCCGGTCTCCTACAATGAGCAGTTCTTC	CASSIRPVSYNEQFF	-	-	TRBV19	TRBJ2-1
TGTGCCAGCAGTTTGGGCGGGAGCAGGACAGATACGCAGTATTTT	CASSLGGSRTDTQYF	TRBD2	few	TRBV28	TRBJ2-3
TGTGCCAGCTCCTGGCAGAGCTCCTACAATGAGCAGTTCTTC	CASSWQSSYNEQFF	-	-	TRBV27	TRBJ2-1
TGTGCCAGCAACAAACAGGGCAGCGGGAACACTGAAGCTTTCTTT	CASNKQGSGNTEAFF	-	-	TRBV2	TRBJ1-1
TGTGCCAGCAGATCACCCGCGGGACTAGCGGGAGGATTCTGGGAGCAGTTCTTC	CASRSPAGLAGGFWEQFF	-	few	TRBV12-1	TRBJ2-1
TGTGCCAGCAGCGATCCGGGACTAGCGCTCAATGAGCAGTTCTTC	CASSDPGLALNEQFF	TRBD2	few	TRBV9	TRBJ2-1
TGTGCCAGCCGCGGGCGTAAGTTCACAGATACGCAGTATTTT	CASRGRKFTDTQYF	-	-	TRBV24-1	TRBJ2-3
TGCGCCAGCAGCTTCCTAAATTCACCCCTCCACTTT	CASSFLNSPLHF	-	many	TRBV5-1	TRBJ1-6
TGTGCCAGCAGGCCGGACAGGGGGCTGGCGGGGAACACTGAAGCTTTCTTT	CASRPDRGLAGNTEAFF	TRBD1	few	TRBV12-3/TRBV12-4	TRBJ1-1
TGTGCCAGCAGCCCACTCCAGGGGCCAACAATGCCCCAGCATTTT	CASSPLQGPTMPQHF	-	few	TRBV7-2	TRBJ1-5
TGTGCCAGCAGCTTTTCGGTAGGAGAGCAGTACTTC	CASSFSVGEQYF	-	-	TRBV7-9	TRBJ2-4
TGCAGTGCGGCGACTGCGATTAGCAATCAGCCCCAGCATTTT	CSAATAISNQPQHF	-	-	TRBV20-1	TRBJ1-5
TGCAGTGCTAGGACCGCGCGAGGGGTACCTAGCACAGATACGCAGTATTTT	CSARTARGVPSTDTQYF	-	-	TRBV20-1	TRBJ2-3
TGTGCCAGCAGCGGAACTCAGGAGAAGCAGTACTTC	CASSGTQEKQYF	-	-	TRBV7-6	TRBJ2-5
TGCAGTGCTCCCATAGCGACCCTAGCCTACGAGCAGTACTTC	CSAPIATLAYEQYF	-	few	TRBV20-1	TRBJ2-7
TGCGCCAGCAGCCAAGATCCGCAGGCTTATCAGCCCCAGCATTTT	CASSQDPQAYQPQHF	-	-	TRBV4-1	TRBJ1-5
TGTGCCACCAGTGACCCTAGCGCGAGCTCCTACAATGAGCAGTTCTTC	CATSDPSASSYNEQFF	-	few	TRBV24-1	TRBJ2-1
TGTGCCAGCAGTTTATTCCGGGGCGATCAGCCCCAGCATTTT	CASSLFRGDQPQHF	-	-	TRBV27	TRBJ1-5
TGTGCCAGCAGCTTAACTGCAGGGGTTGACGAGCAGTACTTC	CASSLTAGVDEQYF	-	-	TRBV11-2	TRBJ2-7
TGTGCCAGCAGCGTAGTAGCTAGCGGGGGGGCTACCTACAATGAGCAGTTCTTC	CASSVVASGGATYNEQFF	TRBD2	-	TRBV9	TRBJ2-1
TGTGCCAGCAGCCAAACCCCGACAGGGAAACTCTGTGGCTACACCTTC	CASSQTPTGKLCGYTF	TRBD1	once	TRBV3-1	TRBJ1-2
TGCAGCACGGCCGGGACAGTGTACAATGAGCAGTACTTC	CSTAGTVYNEQYF	TRBD1	-	TRBV29-1	TRBJ2-7
TGTGCCAGCAGTTACTCCCCGACTAGCGTTACTTACGAGCAGTACTTC	CASSYSPTSVTYEQYF	TRBD2	-	TRBV6-6	TRBJ2-7
TGTGCCAGCAGCGTGGGTAGCACAGATATGCAGTATTTT	CASSVGSTDMQYF	-	-	TRBV5-6	TRBJ2-3
TGTGCCAGCACCGTTTCGGACGGCAATCAGCCCCAGCATTTT	CASTVSDGNQPQHF	-	few	TRBV6-6	TRBJ1-5
TGCGCCAGCAGCCAAGATATGGGACTGACCCAAGAGACCCAGTACTTC	CASSQDMGLTQETQYF	-	-	TRBV4-1	TRBJ2-5
TGTGCCAGCAGTTTTCTAGCGGGAGGCGAGGATACCGGGGAGCTGTTTTTT	CASSFLAGGEDTGELFF	TRBD2	-	TRBV12-3/TRBV12-4	TRBJ2-2
TGTGCCAGCAGAACTGTTCCAGGGACTAGCTCCTATGAGCAGTACTTC	CASRTVPGTSSYEQYF	TRBD2	-	TRBV2	TRBJ2-7
TGTGCCAGCAGGCAGTCGCCACACGAGCAGTACTTC	CASRQSPHEQYF	-	few	TRBV28	TRBJ2-7
TGTGCCAGCAGTGGCACCAGGGGCCTCGGGGAAAAACTGTTTTTT	CASSGTRGLGEKLFF	-	-	TRBV12-3/TRBV12-4	TRBJ1-4
TGTGCCAGCAGCAAGACAGGGGATAAGTCAGATACGCAGTATTTT	CASSKTGDKSDTQYF	TRBD1	-	TRBV28	TRBJ2-3
TGTGCCAGCAGCTCCGTCATAGCGGCAGGTGAAAAACTGTTTTTT	CASSSVIAAGEKLFF	-	few	TRBV5-6	TRBJ1-4
TGCAGCGTTGATGAGCGGGGGGTCGGCAATGAGCAGTTCTTC	CSVDERGVGNEQFF	TRBD2	few	TRBV29-1	TRBJ2-1
TGTGCCAGCAGTTACTCTGCAGGGTTCACAGATACGCAGTATTTT	CASSYSAGFTDTQYF	-	-	TRBV6-6	TRBJ2-3
TGCAGCGTTGTCAGGGTCTCCTACAATGAGCAGTTCTTC	CSVVRVSYNEQFF	-	few	TRBV29-1	TRBJ2-1
TGTGCCAGCAGTTTATCGAGATTCGGCGAAAAACTGTTTTTT	CASSLSRFGEKLFF	-	few	TRBV27	TRBJ1-4
TGTGCCACCAGCAGAGACGGGACAAGTTTGGCCTACGAGCAGTACTTC	CATSRDGTSLAYEQYF	-	-	TRBV15	TRBJ2-7
TGCGCCAGCAGCCAAGATTCCAAGGCGAACTATGGCTACACCTTC	CASSQDSKANYGYTF	-	-	TRBV4-3	TRBJ1-2
TGTGCCAGCAGGTACAAGAGAGCTAACTATGGCTACACCTTC	CASRYKRANYGYTF	-	-	TRBV6-2/TRBV6-3	TRBJ1-2
TGTGCCAGCAGCGTCCAGGGACTTTACAATGAGCAGTTCTTC	CASSVQGLYNEQFF	-	few	TRBV9	TRBJ2-1